This entry concerns a single T cell receptor (beta chain). This entry belongs to a study of cytomegalovirus exposure and HLA in healthy donors. The CDR3 is 18 residues long. The V and J ends lost 0 bases and 10 bases respectively, with 27 bases between them. Per germline, CDR1 LNHDA and CDR2 SQIVND (reference sequence). PCR involved 60 Vbeta and 13 Jbeta primers. Libraries were prepared by immunoSEQ multiplex PCR; TCRdb keeps only in-frame clonotypes and omits some of them. The sample lists some 110,000 clones; roughly 75% were seen once. The rearrangement uses TRBV19 and TRBJ1-1; D is possibly TRBD1 (6 bases). The sequence was obtained from a woman aged 40 to 50 in good health and CMV-seronegative. The sequencing input was PBMCs. The CDR3 is CASSIDSPRRGGQGRAFF. The CDR3 DNA reads as TGTGCCAGTAGTATAGATTCCCCCCGCAGGGGCGGACAAGGGCGAGCTTTCTTT.